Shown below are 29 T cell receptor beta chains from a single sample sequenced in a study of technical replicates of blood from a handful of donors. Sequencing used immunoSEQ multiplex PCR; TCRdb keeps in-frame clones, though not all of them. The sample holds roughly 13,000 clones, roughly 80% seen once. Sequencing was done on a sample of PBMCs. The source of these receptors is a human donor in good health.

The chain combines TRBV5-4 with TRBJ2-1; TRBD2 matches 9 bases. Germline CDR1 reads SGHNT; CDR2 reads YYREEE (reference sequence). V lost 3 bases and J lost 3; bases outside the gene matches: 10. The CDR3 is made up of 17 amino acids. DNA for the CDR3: TGTGCCAGCAGCTCGGGGGCGGGAGGGACCGTCTACAATGAGCAGTTCTTC. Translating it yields CASSSGAGGTVYNEQFF.

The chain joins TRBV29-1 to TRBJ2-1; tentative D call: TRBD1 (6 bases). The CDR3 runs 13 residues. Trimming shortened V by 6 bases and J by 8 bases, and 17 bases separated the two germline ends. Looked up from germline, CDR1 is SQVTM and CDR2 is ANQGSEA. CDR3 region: CSVTHTGSHEQFF. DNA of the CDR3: TGCAGCGTGACCCACACAGGGTCCCATGAGCAGTTCTTC.

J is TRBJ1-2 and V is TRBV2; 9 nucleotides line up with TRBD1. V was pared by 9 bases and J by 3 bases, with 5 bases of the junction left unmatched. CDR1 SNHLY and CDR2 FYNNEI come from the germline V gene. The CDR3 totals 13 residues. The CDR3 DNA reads TGTGCCAGGGCGACAGGGGGAGACTATGGCTACACCTTC. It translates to CARATGGDYGYTF.

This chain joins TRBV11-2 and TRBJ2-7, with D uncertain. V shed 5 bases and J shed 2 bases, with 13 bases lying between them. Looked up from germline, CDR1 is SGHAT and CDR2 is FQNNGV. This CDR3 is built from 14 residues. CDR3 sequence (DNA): TGTGCCAGCAGCCCAAACCCCGGAGCCTACGAGCAGTACTTC. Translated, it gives CASSPNPGAYEQYF.

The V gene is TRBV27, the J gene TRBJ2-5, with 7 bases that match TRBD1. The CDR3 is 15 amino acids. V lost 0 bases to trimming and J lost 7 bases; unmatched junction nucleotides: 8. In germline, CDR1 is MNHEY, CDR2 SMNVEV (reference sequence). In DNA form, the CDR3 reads TGTGCCAGCAGTTTATCTTTACAGGGGAGTGGGACCCAGTACTTC. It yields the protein CASSLSLQGSGTQYF.

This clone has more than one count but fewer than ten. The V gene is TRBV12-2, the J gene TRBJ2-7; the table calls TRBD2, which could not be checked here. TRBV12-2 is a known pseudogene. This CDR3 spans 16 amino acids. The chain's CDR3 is CASRLDFRLGSREQYF. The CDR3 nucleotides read TGTGCAAGTCGCTTAGACTTTAGACTAGGAAGTCGCGAGCAGTACTTC.

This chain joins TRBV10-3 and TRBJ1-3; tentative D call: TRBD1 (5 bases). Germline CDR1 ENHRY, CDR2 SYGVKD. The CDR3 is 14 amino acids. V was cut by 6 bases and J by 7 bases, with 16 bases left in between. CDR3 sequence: CAIRGTGEGNTIYF. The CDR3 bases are TGTGCCATCAGGGGTACGGGAGAGGGGAACACCATATATTTT.

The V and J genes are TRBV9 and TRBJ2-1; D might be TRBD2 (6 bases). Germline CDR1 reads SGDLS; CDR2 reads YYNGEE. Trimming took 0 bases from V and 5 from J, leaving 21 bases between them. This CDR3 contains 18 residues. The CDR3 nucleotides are TGTGCCAGCAGCGTAGCGCCCGCCTCTAGGGAGGCTCACAATGAGCAGTTCTTC. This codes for CASSVAPASREAHNEQFF.

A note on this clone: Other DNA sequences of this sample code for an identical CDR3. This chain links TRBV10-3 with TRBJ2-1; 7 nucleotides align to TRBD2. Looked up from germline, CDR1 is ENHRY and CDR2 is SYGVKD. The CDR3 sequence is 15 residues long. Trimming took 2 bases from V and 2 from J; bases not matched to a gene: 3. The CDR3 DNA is TGTGCCATCAGTGAGGCTAGCGGCCCCTACAATGAGCAGTTCTTC. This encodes CAISEASGPYNEQFF.

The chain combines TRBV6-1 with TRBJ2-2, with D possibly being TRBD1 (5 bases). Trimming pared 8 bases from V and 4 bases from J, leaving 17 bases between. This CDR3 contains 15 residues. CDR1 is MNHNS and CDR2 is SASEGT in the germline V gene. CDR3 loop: CASVNQGVFTGELFF. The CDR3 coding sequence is TGTGCCAGCGTTAATCAAGGGGTTTTCACCGGGGAGCTGTTTTTT.

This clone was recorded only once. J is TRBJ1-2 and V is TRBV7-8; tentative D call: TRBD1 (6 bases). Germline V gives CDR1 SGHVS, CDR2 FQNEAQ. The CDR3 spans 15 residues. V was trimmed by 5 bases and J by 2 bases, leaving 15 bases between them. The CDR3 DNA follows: TGTGCCAGCAGCCCACAGGGAGACAGAAACTATGGCTACACCTTC. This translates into CASSPQGDRNYGYTF.

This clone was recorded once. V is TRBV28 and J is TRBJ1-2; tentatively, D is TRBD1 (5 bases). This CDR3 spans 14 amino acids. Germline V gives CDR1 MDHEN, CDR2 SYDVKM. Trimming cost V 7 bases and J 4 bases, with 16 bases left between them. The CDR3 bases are TGTGCCAGCAACAGTTTGGAGGGGACCTATGGCTACACCTTC. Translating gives CASNSLEGTYGYTF.

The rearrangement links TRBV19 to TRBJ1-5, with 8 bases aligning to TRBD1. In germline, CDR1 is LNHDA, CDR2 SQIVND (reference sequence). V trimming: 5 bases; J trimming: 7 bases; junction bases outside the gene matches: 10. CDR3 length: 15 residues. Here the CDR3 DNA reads TGTGCCAGTAGTTTGTGGCAGGGGGCTTACCAGCCCCAGCATTTT. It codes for CASSLWQGAYQPQHF.

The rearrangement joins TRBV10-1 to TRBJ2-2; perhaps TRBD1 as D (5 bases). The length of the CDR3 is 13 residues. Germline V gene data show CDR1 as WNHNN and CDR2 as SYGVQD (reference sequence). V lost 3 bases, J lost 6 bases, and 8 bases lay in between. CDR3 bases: TGCGCCAGCAGTGAAAGGGGTGCCGGGGAGCTGTTTTTT. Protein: CASSERGAGELFF.

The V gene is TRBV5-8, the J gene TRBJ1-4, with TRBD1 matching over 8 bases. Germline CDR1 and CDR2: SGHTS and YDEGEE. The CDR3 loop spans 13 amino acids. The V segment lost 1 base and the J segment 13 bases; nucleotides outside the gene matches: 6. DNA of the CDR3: TGTGCCAGCAGCTTGCAGGGGGCGCCGGGACTGTTTTTT. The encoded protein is CASSLQGAPGLFF. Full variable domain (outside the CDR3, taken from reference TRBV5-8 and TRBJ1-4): EAGVTQSPTHLIKTRGQQATLRCSPISGHTSVYWYQQALGLGLQFLLWYDEGEERNRGNFPPRFSGRQFPNYSSELNVNALELEDSALYLCASSLQGAPGLFFGSGTQLSVL.

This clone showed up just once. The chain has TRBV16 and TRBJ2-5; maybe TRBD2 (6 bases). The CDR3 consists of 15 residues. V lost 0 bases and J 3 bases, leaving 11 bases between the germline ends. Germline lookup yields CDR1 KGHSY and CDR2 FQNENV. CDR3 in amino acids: CASSQSSGLKETQYF. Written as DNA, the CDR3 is TGTGCCAGCAGCCAATCCAGCGGGCTGAAAGAGACCCAGTACTTC.

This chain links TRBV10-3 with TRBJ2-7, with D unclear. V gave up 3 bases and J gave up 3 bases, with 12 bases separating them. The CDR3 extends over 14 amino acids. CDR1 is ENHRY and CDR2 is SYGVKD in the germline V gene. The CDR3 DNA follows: TGTGCCATCAGTGAAGGTCTAGTTTTCTACGAGCAGTACTTC. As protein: CAISEGLVFYEQYF.

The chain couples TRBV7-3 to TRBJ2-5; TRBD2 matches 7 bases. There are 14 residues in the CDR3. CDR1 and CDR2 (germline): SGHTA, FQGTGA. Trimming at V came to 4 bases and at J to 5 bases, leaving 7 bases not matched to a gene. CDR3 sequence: CASSSKRGGETQYF. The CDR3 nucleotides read TGTGCCAGCAGCTCAAAGCGGGGCGGCGAGACCCAGTACTTC.

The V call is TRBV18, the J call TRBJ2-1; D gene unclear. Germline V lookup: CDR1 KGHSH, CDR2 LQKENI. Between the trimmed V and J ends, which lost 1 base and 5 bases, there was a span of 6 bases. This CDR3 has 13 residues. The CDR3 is CASSPRQDNEQFF. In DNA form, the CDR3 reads TGTGCCAGCTCACCACGCCAGGACAATGAGCAGTTCTTC.

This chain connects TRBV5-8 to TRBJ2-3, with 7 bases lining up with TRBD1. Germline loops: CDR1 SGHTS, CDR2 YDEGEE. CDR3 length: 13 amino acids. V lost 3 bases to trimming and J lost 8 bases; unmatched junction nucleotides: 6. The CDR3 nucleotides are TGTGCCAGCAGCTCAGGACAGGCCGGTACGCAGTATTTT. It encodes CASSSGQAGTQYF.

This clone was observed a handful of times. Here the CDR3 DNA reads TGTGCCAGCAGCTTAGGGACAGGGAAAATGACGGGTGAAAAACTGTTTTTT. Translated: CASSLGTGKMTGEKLFF. The chain employs TRBV7-6 and TRBJ1-4; 8 bases fit TRBD1. The germline CDR1 and CDR2 sequences are SGHVS and FNYEAQ. The CDR3 has 17 residues. V gave up 1 base and J gave up 7 bases; unmatched junction bases: 11.

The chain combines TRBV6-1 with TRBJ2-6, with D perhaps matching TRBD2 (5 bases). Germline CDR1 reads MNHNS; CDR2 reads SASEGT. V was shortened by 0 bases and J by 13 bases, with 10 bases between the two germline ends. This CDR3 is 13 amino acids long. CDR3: CASSEALTGVLTF. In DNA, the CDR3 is TGTGCCAGCAGTGAAGCGCTTACGGGGGTCCTGACTTTC.

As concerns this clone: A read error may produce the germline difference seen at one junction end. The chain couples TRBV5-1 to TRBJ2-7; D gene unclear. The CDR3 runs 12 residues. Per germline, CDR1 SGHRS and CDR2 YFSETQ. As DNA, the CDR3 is TGCGCCGGCAGCTTGGATGTCGGGGAGCAGTACTTC. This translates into CAGSLDVGEQYF.

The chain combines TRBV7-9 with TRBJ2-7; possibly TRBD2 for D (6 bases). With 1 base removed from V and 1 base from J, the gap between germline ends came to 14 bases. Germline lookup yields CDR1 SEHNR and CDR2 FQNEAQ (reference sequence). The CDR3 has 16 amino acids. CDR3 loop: CASSLGVGEVSYEQYF. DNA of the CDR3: TGTGCCAGCAGCTTAGGGGTAGGGGAGGTTTCCTACGAGCAGTACTTC.

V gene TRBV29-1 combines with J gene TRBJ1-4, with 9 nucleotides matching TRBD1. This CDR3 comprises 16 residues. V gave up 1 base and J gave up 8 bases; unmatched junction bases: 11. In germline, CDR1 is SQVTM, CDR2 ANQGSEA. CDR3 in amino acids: CSVEGTGAKRGEKLFF. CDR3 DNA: TGCAGCGTTGAAGGGACAGGGGCTAAGCGAGGGGAAAAACTGTTTTTT.

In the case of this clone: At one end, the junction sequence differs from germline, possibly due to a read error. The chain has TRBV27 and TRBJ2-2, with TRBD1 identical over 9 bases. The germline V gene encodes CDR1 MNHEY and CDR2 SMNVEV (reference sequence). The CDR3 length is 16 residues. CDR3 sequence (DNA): TGTGCCAGCAGATTATCCGGGACAGGGTACACCGGGGAGCTGTTTTTT. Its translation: CASRLSGTGYTGELFF.

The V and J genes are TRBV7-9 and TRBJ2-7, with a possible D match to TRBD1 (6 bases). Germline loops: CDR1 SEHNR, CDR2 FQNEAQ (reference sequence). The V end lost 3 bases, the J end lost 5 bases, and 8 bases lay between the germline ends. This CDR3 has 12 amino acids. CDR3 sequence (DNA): TGTGCCAGCAGCTTGGACAGTAACGAGCAGTACTTC. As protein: CASSLDSNEQYF.

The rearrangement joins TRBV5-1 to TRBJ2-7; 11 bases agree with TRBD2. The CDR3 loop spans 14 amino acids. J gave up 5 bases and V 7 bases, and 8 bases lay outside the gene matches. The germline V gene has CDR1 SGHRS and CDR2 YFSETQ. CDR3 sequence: CASGNSGRANEQYF. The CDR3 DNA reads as TGCGCCAGCGGAAATAGCGGGAGGGCCAACGAGCAGTACTTC. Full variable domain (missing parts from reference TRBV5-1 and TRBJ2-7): KAGVTQTPRYLIKTRGQQVTLSCSPISGHRSVSWYQQTPGQGLQFLFEYFSETQRNKGNFPGRFSGRQFSNSRSEMNVSTLELGDSALYLCASGNSGRANEQYFGPGTRLTVT.

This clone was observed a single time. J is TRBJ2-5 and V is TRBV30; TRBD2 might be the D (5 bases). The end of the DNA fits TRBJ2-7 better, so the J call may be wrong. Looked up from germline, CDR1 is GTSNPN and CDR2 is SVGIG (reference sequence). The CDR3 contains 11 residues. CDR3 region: CAWPGIYEQYF. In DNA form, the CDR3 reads TGTGCCTGGCCGGGAATCTACGAGCAGTACTTC.